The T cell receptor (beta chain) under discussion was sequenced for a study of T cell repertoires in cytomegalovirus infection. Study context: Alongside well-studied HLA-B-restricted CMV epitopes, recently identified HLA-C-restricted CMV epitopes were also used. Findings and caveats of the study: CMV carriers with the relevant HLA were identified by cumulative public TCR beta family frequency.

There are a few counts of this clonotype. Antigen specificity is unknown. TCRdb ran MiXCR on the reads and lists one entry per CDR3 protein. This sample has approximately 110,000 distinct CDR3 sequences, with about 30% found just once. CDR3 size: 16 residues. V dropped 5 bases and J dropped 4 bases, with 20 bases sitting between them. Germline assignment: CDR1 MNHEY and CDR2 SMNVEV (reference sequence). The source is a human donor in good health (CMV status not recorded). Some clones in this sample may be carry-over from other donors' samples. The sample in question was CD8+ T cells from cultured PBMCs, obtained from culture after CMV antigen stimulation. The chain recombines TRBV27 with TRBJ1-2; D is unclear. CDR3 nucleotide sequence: TGTGCCAGCAGTCCCCGGCTCCACGGGCCGCTCTATGGCTACACCTTC. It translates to CASSPRLHGPLYGYTF.